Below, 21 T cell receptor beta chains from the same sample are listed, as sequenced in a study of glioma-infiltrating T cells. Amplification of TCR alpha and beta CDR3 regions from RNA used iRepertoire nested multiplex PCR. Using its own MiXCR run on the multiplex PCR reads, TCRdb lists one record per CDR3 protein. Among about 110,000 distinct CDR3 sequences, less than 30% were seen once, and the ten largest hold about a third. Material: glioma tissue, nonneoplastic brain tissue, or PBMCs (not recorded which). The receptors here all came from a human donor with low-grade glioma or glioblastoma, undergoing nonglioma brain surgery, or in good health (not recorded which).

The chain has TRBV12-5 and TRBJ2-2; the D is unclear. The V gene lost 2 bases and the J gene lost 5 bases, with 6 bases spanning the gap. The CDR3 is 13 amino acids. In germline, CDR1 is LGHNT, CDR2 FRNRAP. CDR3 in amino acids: CASGLYGTGELFF. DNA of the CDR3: TGTGCTAGTGGTTTGTACGGGACCGGGGAGCTGTTTTTT.

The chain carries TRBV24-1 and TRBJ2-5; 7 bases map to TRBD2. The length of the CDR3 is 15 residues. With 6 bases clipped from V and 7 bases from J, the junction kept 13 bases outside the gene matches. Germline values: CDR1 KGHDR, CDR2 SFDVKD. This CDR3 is CATSSGIDPGGTQYF. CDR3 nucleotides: TGTGCCACCAGTTCCGGGATAGACCCGGGGGGGACCCAGTACTTC.

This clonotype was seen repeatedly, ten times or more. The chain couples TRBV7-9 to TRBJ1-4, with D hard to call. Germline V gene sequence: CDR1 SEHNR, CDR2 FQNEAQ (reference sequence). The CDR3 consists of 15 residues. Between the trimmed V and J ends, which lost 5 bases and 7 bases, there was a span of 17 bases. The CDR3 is CASSTAQLAGEKLFF. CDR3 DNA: TGTGCCAGCAGCACCGCACAGCTAGCGGGTGAAAAACTGTTTTTT.

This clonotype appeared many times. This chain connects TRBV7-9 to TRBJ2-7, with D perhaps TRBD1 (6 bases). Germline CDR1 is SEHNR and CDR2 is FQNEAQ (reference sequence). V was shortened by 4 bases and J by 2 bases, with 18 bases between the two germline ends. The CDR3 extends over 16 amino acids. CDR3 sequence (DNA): TGTGCCAGCAGCTCCCCCCGGGACAATCCCCCCTACGAGCAGTACTTC. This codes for CASSSPRDNPPYEQYF.

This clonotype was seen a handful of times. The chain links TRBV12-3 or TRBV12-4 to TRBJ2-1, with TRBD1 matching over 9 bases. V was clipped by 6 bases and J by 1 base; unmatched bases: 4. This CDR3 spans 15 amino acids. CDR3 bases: TGTGCCAGCAGAACGGGACAGGGATCCTACAATGAGCAGTTCTTC. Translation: CASRTGQGSYNEQFF.

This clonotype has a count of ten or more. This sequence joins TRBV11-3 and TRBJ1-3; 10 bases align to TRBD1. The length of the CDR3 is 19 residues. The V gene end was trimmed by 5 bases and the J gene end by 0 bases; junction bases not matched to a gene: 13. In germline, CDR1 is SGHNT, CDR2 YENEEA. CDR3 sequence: CASSNPRDRGFYSGNTIYF. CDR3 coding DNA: TGTGCCAGCAGCAACCCCCGGGACAGGGGCTTTTACTCTGGAAACACCATATATTTT.

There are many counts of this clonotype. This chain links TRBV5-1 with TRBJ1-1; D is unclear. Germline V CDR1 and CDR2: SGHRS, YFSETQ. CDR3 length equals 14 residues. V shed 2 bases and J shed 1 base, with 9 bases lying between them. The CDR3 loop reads CASSFTQPNTEAFF. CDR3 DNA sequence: TGCGCCAGCAGCTTCACCCAGCCGAACACTGAAGCTTTCTTT.

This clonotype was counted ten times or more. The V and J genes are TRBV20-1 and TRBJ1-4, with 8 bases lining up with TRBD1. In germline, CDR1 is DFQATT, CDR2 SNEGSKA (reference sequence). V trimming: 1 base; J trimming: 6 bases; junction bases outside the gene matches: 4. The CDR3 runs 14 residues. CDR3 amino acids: CSARGARGHEKLFF. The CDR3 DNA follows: TGCAGTGCTAGAGGGGCCAGGGGGCATGAAAAACTGTTTTTT.

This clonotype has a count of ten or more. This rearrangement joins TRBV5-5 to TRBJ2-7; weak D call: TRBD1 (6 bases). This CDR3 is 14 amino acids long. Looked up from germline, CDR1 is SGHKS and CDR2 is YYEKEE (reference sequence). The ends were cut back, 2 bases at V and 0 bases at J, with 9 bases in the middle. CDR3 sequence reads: CASSFRDNSYEQYF. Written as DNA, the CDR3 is TGTGCCAGCAGCTTTAGGGACAACTCCTACGAGCAGTACTTC.

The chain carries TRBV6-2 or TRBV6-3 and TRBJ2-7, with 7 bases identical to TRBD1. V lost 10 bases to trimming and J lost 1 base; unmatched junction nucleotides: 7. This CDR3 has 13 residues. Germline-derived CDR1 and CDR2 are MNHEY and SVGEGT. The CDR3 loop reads CAISDRESYEQYF. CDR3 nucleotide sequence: TGTGCCATCAGCGACAGGGAATCCTACGAGCAGTACTTC.

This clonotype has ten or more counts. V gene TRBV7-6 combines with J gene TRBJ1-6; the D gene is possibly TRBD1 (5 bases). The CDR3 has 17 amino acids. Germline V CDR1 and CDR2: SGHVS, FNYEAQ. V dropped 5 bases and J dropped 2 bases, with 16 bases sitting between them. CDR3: CASSRAQDGAYNSPLHF. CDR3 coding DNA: TGTGCCAGCAGCCGCGCACAGGACGGCGCCTATAATTCACCCCTCCACTTT.

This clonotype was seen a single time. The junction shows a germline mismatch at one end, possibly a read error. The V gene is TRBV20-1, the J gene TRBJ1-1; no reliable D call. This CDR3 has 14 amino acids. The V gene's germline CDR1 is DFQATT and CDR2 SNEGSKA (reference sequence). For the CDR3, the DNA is TGCAGTGCTAGGGCAGAGACGGGCGACACCGAAGCTTTCTTT. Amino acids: CSARAETGDTEAFF.

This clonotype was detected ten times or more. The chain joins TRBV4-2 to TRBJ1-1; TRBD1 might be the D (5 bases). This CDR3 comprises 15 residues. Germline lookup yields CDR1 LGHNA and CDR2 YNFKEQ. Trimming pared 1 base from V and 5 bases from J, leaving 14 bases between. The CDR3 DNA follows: TGTGCCAGCAGCCAAGGAGGGGAACAGCGGACTGAAGCTTTCTTT. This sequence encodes CASSQGGEQRTEAFF.

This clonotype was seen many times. The CDR3 DNA reads as TGTGCCAGCAGCTCCTATGACGGGGGGGAGACCCAGTACTTC. Protein: CASSSYDGGETQYF. This rearrangement joins TRBV7-2 to TRBJ2-5; 7 bases are a match to TRBD2. The V gene end was trimmed by 4 bases and the J gene end by 5 bases; junction bases not matched to a gene: 7. The CDR3 has 14 residues. Germline CDR1 is SGHTA and CDR2 is FQGNSA.

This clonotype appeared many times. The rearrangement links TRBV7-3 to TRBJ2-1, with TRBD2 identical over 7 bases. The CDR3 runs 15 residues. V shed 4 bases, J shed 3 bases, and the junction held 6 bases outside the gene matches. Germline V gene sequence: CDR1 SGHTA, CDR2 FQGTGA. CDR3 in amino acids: CASSSTGGFYNEQFF. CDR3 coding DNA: TGTGCCAGCAGCTCCACGGGGGGATTCTACAATGAGCAGTTCTTC.

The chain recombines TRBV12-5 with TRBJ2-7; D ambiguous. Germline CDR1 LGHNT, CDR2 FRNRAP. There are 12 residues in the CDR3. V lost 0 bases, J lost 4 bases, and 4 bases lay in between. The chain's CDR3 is CASGLVTYEQYF. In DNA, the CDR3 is TGTGCTAGTGGTTTGGTAACTTACGAGCAGTACTTC.

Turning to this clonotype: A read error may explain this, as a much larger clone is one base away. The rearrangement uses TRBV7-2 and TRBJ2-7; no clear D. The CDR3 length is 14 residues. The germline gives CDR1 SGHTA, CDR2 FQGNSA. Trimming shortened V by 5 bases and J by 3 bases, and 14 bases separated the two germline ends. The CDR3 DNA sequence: TGTACCAGCAGCCCGGACGGTTTCCTCTACGAGCAGTACTTC. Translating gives CTSSPDGFLYEQYF.

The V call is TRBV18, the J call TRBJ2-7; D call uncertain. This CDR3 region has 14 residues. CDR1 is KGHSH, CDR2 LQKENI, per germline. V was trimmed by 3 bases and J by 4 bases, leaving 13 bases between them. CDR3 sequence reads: CASSPRLESYEQYF. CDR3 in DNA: TGTGCCAGCTCACCGAGGCTAGAGAGTTACGAGCAGTACTTC.

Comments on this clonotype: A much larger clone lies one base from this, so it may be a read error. CDR3 protein: CDSSQDGRNSPLHF. In DNA, the CDR3 is TGTGACAGCAGCCAAGATGGGCGGAATTCACCCCTCCACTTT. The chain combines TRBV14 with TRBJ1-6; D is unclear. Germline loops: CDR1 SGHDN, CDR2 FVKESK. The CDR3 covers 14 residues. The whole variable domain, remainder taken from reference TRBV14 and TRBJ1-6, is EAGVTQFPSHSVIEKGQTVTLRCDPISGHDNLYWYRRVMGKEIKFLLHFVKESKQDESGMPNNRFLAERTGGTYSTLKVQPAELEDSGVYFCDSSQDGRNSPLHFGNGTRLTVT.

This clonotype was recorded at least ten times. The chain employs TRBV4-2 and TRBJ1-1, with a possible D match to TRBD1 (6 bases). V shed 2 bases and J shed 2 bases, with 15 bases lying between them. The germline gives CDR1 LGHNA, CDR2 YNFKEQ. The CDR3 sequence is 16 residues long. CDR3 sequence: CASSQRAGTPNTEAFF. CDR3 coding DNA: TGTGCCAGCAGCCAAAGGGCTGGGACACCCAACACTGAAGCTTTCTTT.

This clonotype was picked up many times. The CDR3 DNA is TGTGCCAGCAGCCAAGAACCGATCTCCTACGAGCAGTACTTC. Translation gives CASSQEPISYEQYF. The rearrangement uses TRBV3-1 and TRBJ2-7; D unresolved. This CDR3 is 14 amino acids long. The V end was cut by 0 bases, the J end by 0 bases, with 6 bases between. Germline V lookup: CDR1 LGHDT, CDR2 YNNKEL (reference sequence).